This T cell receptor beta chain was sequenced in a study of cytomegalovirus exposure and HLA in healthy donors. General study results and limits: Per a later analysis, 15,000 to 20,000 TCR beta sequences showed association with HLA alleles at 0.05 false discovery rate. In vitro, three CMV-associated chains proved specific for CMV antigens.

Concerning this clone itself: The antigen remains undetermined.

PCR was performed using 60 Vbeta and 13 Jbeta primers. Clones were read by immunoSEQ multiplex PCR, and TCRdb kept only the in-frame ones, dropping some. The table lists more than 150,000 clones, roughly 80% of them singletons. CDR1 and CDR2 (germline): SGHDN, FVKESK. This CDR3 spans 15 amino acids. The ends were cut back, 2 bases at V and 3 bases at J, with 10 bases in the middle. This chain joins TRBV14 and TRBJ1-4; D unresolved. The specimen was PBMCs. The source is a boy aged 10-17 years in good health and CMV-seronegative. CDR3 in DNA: TGTGCCAGCAGCCAAAACGGAGCGGCTAATGAAAAACTGTTTTTT. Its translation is CASSQNGAANEKLFF.